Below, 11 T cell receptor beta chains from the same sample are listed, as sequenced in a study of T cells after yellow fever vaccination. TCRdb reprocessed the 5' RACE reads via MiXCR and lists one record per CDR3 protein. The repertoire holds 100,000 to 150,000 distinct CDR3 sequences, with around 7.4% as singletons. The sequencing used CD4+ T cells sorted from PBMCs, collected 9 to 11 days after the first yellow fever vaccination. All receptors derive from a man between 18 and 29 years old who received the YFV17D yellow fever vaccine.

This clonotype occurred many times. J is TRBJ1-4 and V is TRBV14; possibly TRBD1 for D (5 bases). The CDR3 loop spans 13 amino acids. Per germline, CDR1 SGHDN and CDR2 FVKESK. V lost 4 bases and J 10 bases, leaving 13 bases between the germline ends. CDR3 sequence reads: CASSPTVTGKLFF. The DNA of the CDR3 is TGTGCCAGCAGCCCGACAGTTACCGGAAAACTGTTTTTT.

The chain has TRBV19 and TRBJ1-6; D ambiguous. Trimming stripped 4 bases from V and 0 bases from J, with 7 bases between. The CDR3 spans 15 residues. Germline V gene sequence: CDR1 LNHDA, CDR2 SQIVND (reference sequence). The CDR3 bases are TGTGCCAGTAGTACCGCGAGCTCCTATAATTCACCCCTCCACTTT. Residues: CASSTASSYNSPLHF. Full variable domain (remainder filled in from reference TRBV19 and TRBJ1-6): DGGITQSPKYLFRKEGQNVTLSCEQNLNHDAMYWYRQDPGQGLRLIYYSQIVNDFQKGDIAEGYSVSREKKESFPLTVTSAQKNPTAFYLCASSTASSYNSPLHFGNGTRLTVT.

The CDR3 DNA reads as TGCAGTGCTAGAGTGCCTAGCGGGGGGCACGATACGCAGTATTTT. This translates into CSARVPSGGHDTQYF. The J gene is TRBJ2-3, the V gene TRBV20-1; 11 bases align to TRBD2. Germline CDR1 is DFQATT and CDR2 is SNEGSKA (reference sequence). With 1 base clipped from V and 6 bases from J, the junction kept 6 bases outside the gene matches. The CDR3 is 15 residues long.

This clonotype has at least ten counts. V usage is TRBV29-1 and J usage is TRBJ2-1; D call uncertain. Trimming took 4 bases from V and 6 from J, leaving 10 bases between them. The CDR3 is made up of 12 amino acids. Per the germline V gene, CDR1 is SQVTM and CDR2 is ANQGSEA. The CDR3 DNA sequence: TGCAGCGTTGGACCCTCCGTCAATGAGCAGTTCTTC. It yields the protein CSVGPSVNEQFF.

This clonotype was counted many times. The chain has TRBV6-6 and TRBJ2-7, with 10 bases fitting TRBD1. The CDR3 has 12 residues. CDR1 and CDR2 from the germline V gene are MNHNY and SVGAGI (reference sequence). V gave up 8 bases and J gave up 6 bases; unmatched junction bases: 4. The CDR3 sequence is CASSDRGLEQYV. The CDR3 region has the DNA TGTGCCAGCTCCGACAGGGGGCTCGAGCAGTACGTC.

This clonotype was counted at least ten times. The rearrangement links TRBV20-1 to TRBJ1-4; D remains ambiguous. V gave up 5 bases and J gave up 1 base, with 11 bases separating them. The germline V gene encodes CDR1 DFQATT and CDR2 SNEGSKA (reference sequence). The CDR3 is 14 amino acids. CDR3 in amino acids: CSAPVRRTNEKLFF. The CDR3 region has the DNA TGCAGTGCTCCCGTGCGTCGAACTAATGAAAAACTGTTTTTT.

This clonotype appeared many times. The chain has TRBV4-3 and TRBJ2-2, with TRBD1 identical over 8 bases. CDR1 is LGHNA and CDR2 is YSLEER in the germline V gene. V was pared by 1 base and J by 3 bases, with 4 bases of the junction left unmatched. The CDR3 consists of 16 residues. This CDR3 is CASSQGDRRYTGELFF. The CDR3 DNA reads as TGCGCCAGCAGCCAAGGGGACAGGCGATACACCGGGGAGCTGTTTTTT.

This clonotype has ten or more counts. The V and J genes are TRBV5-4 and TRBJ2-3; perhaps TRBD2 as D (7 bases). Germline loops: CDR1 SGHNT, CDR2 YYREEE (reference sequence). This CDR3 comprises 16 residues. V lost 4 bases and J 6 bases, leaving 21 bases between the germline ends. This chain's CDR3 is CASSRGAGAQGDTQYF. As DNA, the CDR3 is TGTGCCAGCAGCCGCGGGGCGGGGGCCCAAGGGGATACGCAGTATTTT. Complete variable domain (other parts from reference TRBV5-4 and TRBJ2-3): ETGVTQSPTHLIKTRGQQVTLRCSSQSGHNTVSWYQQALGQGPQFIFQYYREEENGRGNFPPRFSGLQFPNYSSELNVNALELDDSALYLCASSRGAGAQGDTQYFGPGTRLTVL.

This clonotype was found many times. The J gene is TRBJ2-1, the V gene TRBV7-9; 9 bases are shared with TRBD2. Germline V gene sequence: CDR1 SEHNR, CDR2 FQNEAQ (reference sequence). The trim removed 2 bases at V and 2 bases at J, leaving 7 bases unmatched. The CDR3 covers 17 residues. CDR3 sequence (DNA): TGTGCCAGCAGCTTACTGAGGCGGGGGGGTACCTACAATGAGCAGTTCTTC. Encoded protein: CASSLLRRGGTYNEQFF. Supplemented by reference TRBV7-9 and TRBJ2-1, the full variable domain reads DTGVSQNPRHKITKRGQNVTFRCDPISEHNRLYWYRQTLGQGPEFLTYFQNEAQLEKSRLLSDRFSAERPKGSFSTLEIQRTEQGDSAMYLCASSLLRRGGTYNEQFFGPGTRLTVL.

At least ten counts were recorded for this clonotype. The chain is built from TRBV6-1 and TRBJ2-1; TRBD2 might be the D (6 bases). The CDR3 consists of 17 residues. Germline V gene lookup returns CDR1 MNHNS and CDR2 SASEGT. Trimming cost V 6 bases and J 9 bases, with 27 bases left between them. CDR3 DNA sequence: TGTGCCAGCAGCGCATACCCGCCGGAGGGGATTCACATTGAGCAGTTCTTC. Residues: CASSAYPPEGIHIEQFF.

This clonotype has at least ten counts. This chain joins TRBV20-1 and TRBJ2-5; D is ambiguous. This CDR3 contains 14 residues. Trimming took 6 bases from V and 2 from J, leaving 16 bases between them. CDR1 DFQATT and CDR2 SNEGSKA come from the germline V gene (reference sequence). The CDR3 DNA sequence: TGCAGTGCATCGGGCGGAACGAATCAAGAGACCCAGTACTTC. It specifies CSASGGTNQETQYF.